This T cell receptor beta chain was retrieved from a study of T-cell reconstitution after alpha-beta-depleted transplantation in children. General observations from the study: A year had passed since transplant, and T-cell counts and diversity by then came mostly from newly produced T cells. The origin of high day-60 TCRbeta diversity in some patients lay in surviving recipient T cells and thymic progenitors.

This clonotype was counted only a few times. Its specificity is not known. During its preparation, the TCRbeta library received unique molecular identifiers. TCRdb used MiXCR to reprocess the PCR reads, holding one entry per CDR3 protein. The sample lists about 97,000 distinct CDR3 sequences; approximately 5.4% were seen once. This sequence was found in a female patient between 2 and 15 years old who had a stem cell transplant for Fanconi anemia, so the T cells may come from the graft donor. The material sequenced was PBMCs, mostly from graft donor cells, taken 60 days after TCRalphabeta/CD19-depleted stem cell transplant.

The CDR3 is CASSQAASGSLSSYEQYF. The CDR3 DNA sequence: TGCGCCAGCAGCCAAGCGGCTAGCGGGAGCCTCAGCTCCTACGAGCAGTACTTC. The chain couples TRBV4-1 to TRBJ2-7; 10 bases are shared with TRBD2. The CDR3 contains 18 residues. With V trimmed by 1 base and J by 0 bases, 9 bases remained unmatched. Germline lookup yields CDR1 MGHRA and CDR2 YSYEKL.